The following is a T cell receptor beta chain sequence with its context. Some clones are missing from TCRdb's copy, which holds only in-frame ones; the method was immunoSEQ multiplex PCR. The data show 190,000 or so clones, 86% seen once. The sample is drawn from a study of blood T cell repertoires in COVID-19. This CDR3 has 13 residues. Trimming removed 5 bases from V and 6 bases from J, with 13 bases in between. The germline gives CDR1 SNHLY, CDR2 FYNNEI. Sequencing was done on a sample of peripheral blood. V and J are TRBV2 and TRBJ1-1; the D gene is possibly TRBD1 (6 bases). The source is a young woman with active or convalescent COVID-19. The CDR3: CASSTNRAPEAFF. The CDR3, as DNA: TGTGCCAGCAGTACCAACAGGGCCCCTGAAGCTTTCTTT.